The source of this T cell receptor beta chain is a study of shared clonotypes between healthy human individuals (TCRdb year 2020). Looking at the study overall: The cohort included three men and a couple of women between 18 and 49 years of age. For each donor, three plates each were used for CD4 naive and CD4 memory, two plates were used for CD8 naive, and one plate was used for CD8 memory. To estimate repertoire size and how much clonotypes are shared between individuals, the study performed deep sequencing of blood TCR repertoires from about five healthy adults. To increase sequencing depth and limit assay-specific biases, different laboratories used diverse techniques to prepare libraries and sequence TCR repertoires. Leukapheresis yielded between about 0.85 and 9 billion PBMCs per donor. Study-wide conclusions, independent of this receptor: Pairwise subsampling indicated that sequencing depth was expected to affect the degree of clonotype sharing among donors. Compared with non-shared clonotypes, the clonotypes found in all four sorted-subset donors had higher generation probabilities. Sampling was restricted to blood, and TCR repertoires in tissue are likely to differ from TCR repertoires in blood. Larger estimated clonotype richness was generally found for naive subsets than for memory subsets. Incomplete sequencing was indicated by rarefaction of sorted-subset datasets, despite the large sequencing depth. About 5% of naive CD4, around 4% of naive CD8, approximately 2% of memory CD4, and approximately 0.39% of memory CD8 clonotypes were shared across several donors. The genetic and exposure-history diversity represented was limited by the small number of donors.

As regards this clone: Which antigen it targets is not known. No clone much larger than this one lies a single base away; base qualities are absent.

Using the deep immunoSEQ assay, TCR CDR3 regions were amplified from genomic DNA by multiplex PCR. Extracted genomic DNA from each cell subset was distributed evenly across all wells of several immunoSEQ 96-well plates, and each plate was treated as a replicate. For sorted subsets, each replicate PCR was loaded with approximately 190 ng genomic DNA, equivalent to 30,000 or so T cell genomes. Purified libraries were quantified with a Qubit 3.0 fluorometer, sized on a Bioanalyzer 2100, and re-quantified with the KAPA Library Quantification kit. Every immunoSEQ 96-well plate was sequenced on a dedicated single-read 150-cycle Illumina NextSeq 550 flow cell. The source study handled its data this way. Because the immunoSEQ output included only junctional sequences and no quality scores, the filtering could not be the same as the filtering used for full-length reads. Sequences were annotated with PyIR, a Python wrapper for IgBLAST v1.9, using IMGT germline references to assign V/J genes and CDR3. Any read was removed if the V/J assignment was weak (E-value above 1e-6), the CDR3 was missing, or the read contained stop codons, out-of-frame junctions, or ambiguous translated residues. A V3J clonotype was defined by an identical inferred V gene, J gene, and CDR3 amino acid sequence. Percentage overlap between repertoires was calculated by dividing the number of shared unique clonotypes by the size of the smaller repertoire. RTK rarefaction, the Chao1 estimator, and Recon v2.1 estimates of unobserved clonotypes were used to assess repertoire richness. For all TCRbeta clonotypes obtained by the gDNA method from a few donors, generation probabilities were computed with OLGA. Sourced from immuneACCESS, this table was stored by TCRdb with only in-frame sequences that have V and J called. A share of the clones is absent; for the studies checked, an unresolved V gene accounts for under half, and the remainder has no known explanation. The DNA gave D and trimming, while V, J and clone size come from that table. Present in this sample are fewer than 350,000 clones, about nine tenths of which were seen just once. Around 15% of the sample rests with the top ten.

A distance of 20 bases separates the germline ends of V and J, which lose 4 bases and 5 bases respectively. The germline V gene (reference sequence) yields GTSNPN for CDR1 and SVGIG for CDR2. CDR3 length: 15 amino acids, cysteine to phenylalanine. CDR3 DNA only is kept here, 45 bases in frame from base 1. Healthy HIV-negative adults with no recently reported acute infections or vaccinations were included as donors. Every donor was a Caucasian adult living in Nashville, Tennessee, USA. CD8 memory samples combined magnetically selected CD45RO+ cells with CCR7-negative CD45RA+ effector memory (TemRA) cells. After blood collection by leukapheresis, PBMCs were isolated using Ficoll-Histopaque density gradient centrifugation and then cryopreserved in the vapor phase of liquid nitrogen. Analytical flow cytometry was used to check the purity and quantity of every magnetically sorted T cell population. Each sorted fraction had its genomic DNA isolated and then quantified by UV absorbance on a Nanodrop 2000c.

The TCR was taken from a man younger than 30 in good health. The receptor chain draws on TRBV30 and TRBJ1-2; no D segment can be confidently identified. Material: memory CD8+ T cells sorted from blood. The meaning of the sample's cell subset or site label: CD45RO+ cells pooled with CCR7-negative TemRA cells. The nucleotide sequence is given as TGTGCCTGGAATAATCCGCCATTTTCCCTTTATGGCTACACCTTC. It codes for CAWNNPPFSLYGYTF. The CDR3 plus the reference TRBV30 and TRBJ1-2 genes for the other parts give the full variable domain: SQTIHQWPATLVQPVGSPLSLECTVEGTSNPNLYWYRQAAGRGLQLLFYSVGIGQISSEVPQNLSASRPQDRQFILSSKKLLLSDSGFYLCAWNNPPFSLYGYTFGSGTRLTVV.